Each of the 21 T cell receptor beta chains below was sequenced from the same sample in a study of PD-1 blockade in classical Hodgkin lymphoma. Using immunoSEQ multiplex PCR, the repertoire was profiled, and TCRdb retains in-frame clones only, with some absent. The data hold about 100,000 clones, with around 88% observed a single time. All trial patients relapsed after autologous stem cell transplantation. This specimen was peripheral blood mononuclear cells (PBMCs), taken before the second cycle of nivolumab. All receptors derive from a human donor with classical Hodgkin lymphoma.

The chain links TRBV19 to TRBJ2-6; D gene uncertain. The V gene's germline CDR1 is LNHDA and CDR2 SQIVND (reference sequence). V was clipped by 3 bases and J by 2 bases, with 8 bases between them. There are 15 residues in the CDR3. The CDR3 sequence is CASSMYLTGANVLTF. CDR3 nucleotide sequence: TGTGCCAGTAGTATGTACTTGACTGGGGCCAACGTCCTGACTTTC. The full variable domain, with the rest looked up from reference TRBV19 and TRBJ2-6, is DGGITQSPKYLFRKEGQNVTLSCEQNLNHDAMYWYRQDPGQGLRLIYYSQIVNDFQKGDIAEGYSVSREKKESFPLTVTSAQKNPTAFYLCASSMYLTGANVLTFGAGSRLTVL.

V and J are TRBV6-1 and TRBJ2-7; D remains unclear. The CDR3 is 12 amino acids. Per the germline V gene, CDR1 is MNHNS and CDR2 is SASEGT. V lost 6 bases and J lost 0, with 6 bases in between. CDR3 sequence reads: CASSVSSYEQYF. CDR3 nucleotide sequence: TGTGCCAGCAGCGTCAGCTCCTACGAGCAGTACTTC.

The genes are TRBV6-6 and TRBJ1-5; a possible D gene is TRBD1 (5 bases). The length of the CDR3 is 15 residues. Trimming took off 6 bases at V and 5 bases at J, with 17 bases between the two ends. Germline CDR1 and CDR2: MNHNY and SVGAGI (reference sequence). CDR3 protein: CASSPSGTGYQPQHF. CDR3 coding DNA: TGTGCCAGCAGCCCCTCCGGGACGGGTTATCAGCCCCAGCATTTT.

The chain carries TRBV10-1 and TRBJ1-1, with D perhaps TRBD1 (5 bases). With 0 bases removed from V and 2 bases from J, the gap between germline ends came to 10 bases. This CDR3 has 15 amino acids. Germline V lookup: CDR1 WNHNN, CDR2 SYGVQD (reference sequence). CDR3 DNA sequence: TGCGCCAGCAGTGAGTCGGCAGGGTTTAACACTGAAGCTTTCTTT. This encodes CASSESAGFNTEAFF.

This clone occurred once. The J gene is TRBJ1-1, the V gene TRBV7-9, with TRBD1 as a possible D gene (5 bases). From germline, CDR1 is SEHNR and CDR2 FQNEAQ (reference sequence). The CDR3 loop spans 15 amino acids. V lost 8 bases, J lost 1 base, and 17 bases lay in between. CDR3 sequence reads: CASQPLNGQNTEAFF. The DNA of the CDR3 is TGTGCCAGCCAGCCGCTAAACGGACAGAACACTGAAGCTTTCTTT.

The rearrangement joins TRBV27 to TRBJ1-4; tentative D call: TRBD1 (5 bases). Trimming took off 8 bases at V and 7 bases at J, with 23 bases between the two ends. Germline CDR1 and CDR2: MNHEY and SMNVEV (reference sequence). CDR3 length equals 16 residues. In nucleotides, the CDR3 is TGTGCCAGCGCCTCCCCTGCGGGGGAGGGCGGTGAAAAACTGTTTTTT. Translated: CASASPAGEGGEKLFF.

The V and J genes are TRBV5-6 and TRBJ1-6; D gene unclear. Germline CDR1 and CDR2: SGHDT and YYEEEE. This CDR3 spans 16 amino acids. The V end was cut by 2 bases, the J end by 7 bases, with 16 bases between. In DNA form, the CDR3 reads TGTGCCAGCAGCTTCCCATTTAGTCACCCGAATTCACCCCTCCACTTT. This encodes CASSFPFSHPNSPLHF.

V gene TRBV4-3 combines with J gene TRBJ2-2; D is unclear. The CDR3 has 16 amino acids. Germline V CDR1 and CDR2: LGHNA, YSLEER. V lost 4 bases, J lost 0 bases, and 12 bases lay in between. The CDR3 sequence: CASSRIRSSNTGELFF. CDR3 sequence (DNA): TGCGCCAGCAGCCGCATCAGGAGTTCGAACACCGGGGAGCTGTTTTTT.

The rearrangement joins TRBV6-6 to TRBJ1-2, with D possibly matching TRBD1 (6 bases). CDR1 is MNHNY, CDR2 SVGAGI, per germline (reference sequence). Trimming took off 0 bases at V and 5 bases at J, with 10 bases between the two ends. The CDR3 consists of 14 residues. The CDR3 DNA follows: TGTGCCAGCAGTTACTCGAGGCAGGGGTATGGCTACACCTTC. This translates into CASSYSRQGYGYTF.

The chain is built from TRBV6-1 and TRBJ1-2; tentatively, D is TRBD1 (6 bases). Germline V lookup: CDR1 MNHNS, CDR2 SASEGT. The CDR3 is 12 residues long. Trimming cost V 8 bases and J 3 bases, with 10 bases left between them. In DNA, the CDR3 is TGTGCCAGCGGAAGGACAGACTATGGCTACACCTTC. As protein: CASGRTDYGYTF.

V is TRBV30 and J is TRBJ2-1; D unclear. Trimming removed 0 bases at V and 13 bases at J, with 10 bases between. The CDR3 is 11 amino acids. From germline, CDR1 is GTSNPN and CDR2 SVGIG (reference sequence). The CDR3 protein is CAWSVLVGQFF. The CDR3 region has the DNA TGTGCCTGGAGTGTACTCGTTGGCCAGTTCTTC.

This clone was seen a few times. The chain uses TRBV9 and TRBJ1-4; no firm D call. Germline lookup yields CDR1 SGDLS and CDR2 YYNGEE. The CDR3 runs to 14 residues. The V and J ends lost 2 bases and 0 bases respectively, with 5 bases between them. CDR3 sequence reads: CASSVSPTNEKLFF. In nucleotides, the CDR3 is TGTGCCAGCAGCGTTTCACCAACTAATGAAAAACTGTTTTTT. The full variable domain, completed using reference TRBV9 and TRBJ1-4, is DSGVTQTPKHLITATGQRVTLRCSPRSGDLSVYWYQQSLDQGLQFLIQYYNGEERAKGNILERFSAQQFPDLHSELNLSSLELGDSALYFCASSVSPTNEKLFFGSGTQLSVL.

This clone was recorded a few times. V is TRBV5-4 and J is TRBJ1-2, with D tentatively TRBD1 (5 bases). Germline lookup yields CDR1 SGHNT and CDR2 YYREEE (reference sequence). The CDR3 runs to 15 residues. Trimming cost V 4 bases and J 0 bases, with 13 bases left between them. The CDR3, as DNA: TGTGCCAGCAGCCAGCCCCGGGGCTCTAACTATGGCTACACCTTC. Protein product: CASSQPRGSNYGYTF.

The chain combines TRBV19 with TRBJ1-5; D not certain. The CDR3 has 13 amino acids. Germline lookup yields CDR1 LNHDA and CDR2 SQIVND (reference sequence). With 6 bases removed from V and 4 bases from J, the gap between germline ends came to 10 bases. The CDR3 protein is CASRGNLNQPQHF. The CDR3 bases are TGTGCCAGTAGAGGCAACCTGAATCAGCCCCAGCATTTT.

J is TRBJ2-1 and V is TRBV7-6; 12 bases agree with TRBD2. Looked up from germline, CDR1 is SGHVS and CDR2 is FNYEAQ. The trim removed 4 bases at V and 8 bases at J, leaving 6 bases unmatched. This CDR3 spans 15 amino acids. This chain's CDR3 is CASSSSGGAGDEQFF. CDR3 sequence (DNA): TGTGCCAGCAGCTCTAGCGGGGGGGCCGGGGATGAGCAGTTCTTC. The full variable domain, its missing parts supplied by reference TRBV7-6 and TRBJ2-1, is GAGVSQSPRYKVTKRGQDVALRCDPISGHVSLYWYRQALGQGPEFLTYFNYEAQQDKSGLPNDRFSAERPEGSISTLTIQRTEQRDSAMYRCASSSSGGAGDEQFFGPGTRLTVL.

V is TRBV29-1 and J is TRBJ2-3, with 9 bases lining up with TRBD1. CDR1 and CDR2 (germline): SQVTM, ANQGSEA. V was pared by 3 bases and J by 3 bases, with 13 bases of the junction left unmatched. The CDR3 is 17 residues long. The CDR3 DNA follows: TGCAGCGTTGATCTATGGGGACAGGGTTTAAAAACAGATACGCAGTATTTT. The encoded protein is CSVDLWGQGLKTDTQYF.

V usage is TRBV27 and J usage is TRBJ1-1; the match to TRBD1 covers 7 bases. The germline CDR1 and CDR2 sequences are MNHEY and SMNVEV (reference sequence). The trim removed 4 bases at V and 4 bases at J, leaving 12 bases unmatched. This CDR3 has 16 amino acids. CDR3 protein: CASSSPLRDSSTEAFF. CDR3 in DNA: TGTGCCAGCAGTTCTCCTCTCCGGGACAGCTCCACTGAAGCTTTCTTT.

The rearrangement joins TRBV5-1 to TRBJ1-6, with D unresolved. This CDR3 spans 15 amino acids. Trimming shortened V by 0 bases and J by 14 bases, and 18 bases separated the two germline ends. Germline CDR1 is SGHRS and CDR2 is YFSETQ. The CDR3 DNA follows: TGCGCCAGCAGCTTGGATCCGGACCAAATTCAAGCCCTCCACTTT. Its protein is CASSLDPDQIQALHF.

The rearrangement links TRBV19 to TRBJ2-6, with TRBD2 matching 15 bases. The junction had 16 bases not matched to a gene; V was cut back by 6 bases and J by 4 bases. The germline CDR1 and CDR2 sequences are LNHDA and SQIVND (reference sequence). The CDR3 has 21 amino acids. The CDR3 DNA is TGTGCCAGTAGCCTCCCCTTTCCGGGACTAGCGGGGGGAACCGGGGCCAACGTCCTGACTTTC. Translated, it gives CASSLPFPGLAGGTGANVLTF.

The chain recombines TRBV5-1 with TRBJ2-5; tentatively, D is TRBD1 or TRBD2 (6 bases each). Germline-derived CDR1 and CDR2 are SGHRS and YFSETQ. The CDR3 length is 18 residues. The V end was cut by 4 bases, the J end by 4 bases, with 26 bases between. The CDR3 is CASSLGLLIVGATETQYF. In nucleotides, the CDR3 is TGCGCCAGCAGCCTAGGACTATTAATTGTGGGGGCCACAGAGACCCAGTACTTC.

The table lists this clone with many counts. This chain uses TRBV19 with TRBJ1-1; 9 positions match TRBD1. This CDR3 is 14 amino acids long. Germline trimming cut 9 bases from V and 5 bases from J; bases unmatched to any gene: 10. Germline V gene sequence: CDR1 LNHDA, CDR2 SQIVND (reference sequence). The chain's CDR3 is CASREDRGLTEAFF. CDR3 sequence (DNA): TGTGCCAGCAGGGAGGACAGGGGACTGACTGAAGCTTTCTTT.